This paragraph covers one T cell receptor beta chain sequence. The V and J ends lost 5 bases and 7 bases respectively, with 12 bases between them. In germline, CDR1 is MNHNY, CDR2 SVGAGI (reference sequence). The CDR3 sequence is 13 residues long. The record originates from a study of radiotherapy plus CTLA-4 blockade in lung cancer. The overall study: Disease control reached about 28%, with objective responses in less than 20%.

The protocol was immunoSEQ multiplex PCR, while the TCRdb copy is restricted to in-frame clones and leaves out a portion. In the table there are around 90,000 clones, about 80% of which are singletons. The chain recombines TRBV6-6 with TRBJ2-1, with a weak D call TRBD2 (6 bases). This clonotype originated in a human donor with non-small cell lung cancer that progressed on radiotherapy plus ipilimumab. The sequences come from peripheral blood, collected from a patient treated with radiotherapy plus ipilimumab. The CDR3 loop is CASSRAGGNEQFF. The CDR3 DNA follows: TGTGCCAGCAGTAGAGCGGGCGGTAATGAGCAGTTCTTC.